This is a list of T cell receptor beta chains from one sample in a study of blood T cell repertoires in COVID-19. The repertoire was sequenced with immunoSEQ multiplex PCR; TCRdb's copy has only in-frame clones and lacks some. The data contain nearly 250,000 clones, about 89% of them singletons. The sample taken for sequencing was peripheral blood. The receptor set was obtained from a woman between 55 and 75 years old who had recovered from COVID-19. Both conserved end residues are part of each CDR3.

j_call v_call cdr3_aa
TRBJ1-2 TRBV4-1 CASSRTETADYGYTF
TRBJ2-5 TRBV6-5 CASTVQGQETQYF
TRBJ2-7 TRBV5-4 CASSRVAGAYEQYF
TRBJ2-2 TRBV4-1 CASRDRGLNTGELFF
TRBJ1-5 TRBV28 CASRQTGSNQPQHF
TRBJ2-7 TRBV4-1 CASSQDSTGGWEQYF
TRBJ1-1 TRBV6-5 CASSYSRATEAFF
TRBJ2-7 TRBV4-1 CASSPRVAGHSYEQYF
TRBJ1-1 TRBV6-5 CASSTTVNTEAFF
TRBJ1-6 TRBV9 CASSTAGGPLHF
TRBJ1-2 TRBV6-5 CASSYGSSYGYTF
TRBJ1-1 TRBV7-2 CASSPGQIGEAFF
TRBJ2-7 TRBV19 CASSSPDAGSYEQYF
TRBJ2-7 TRBV5-1 CASSSPGSGKGYEQYF
TRBJ1-5 TRBV6-5 CASSYGPINQPQHF
TRBJ1-1 TRBV7-2 CASSLYGASNTEAFF
TRBJ2-7 TRBV7-2 CASSLSPSGQDFYEQYF
TRBJ2-7 TRBV7-9 CASSPPEGGYEQYF
TRBJ2-2 TRBV9 CASSPPGSGTGELFF
TRBJ1-1 TRBV5-5 CASSLVSNTEAFF
TRBJ2-7 TRBV4-3 CASSPLSRDRGYEQYF
TRBJ2-2 TRBV11-2 CASSFLGRGGELFF
TRBJ2-3 TRBV18 CASSPSRGGLTDTQYF
TRBJ1-6 TRBV5-1 CASSLAAGTANSPLHF
TRBJ1-2 TRBV7-2 CASSLGSGGNYGYTF
TRBJ1-3 TRBV5-1 CASSRGGRSGNTIYF